The rows below give T cell receptor beta chains drawn from one sample of a study of blood T cell repertoires in COVID-19. Clones were read by immunoSEQ multiplex PCR, and TCRdb kept only the in-frame ones, dropping some. The sample gives a few hundred thousand clones, roughly 88% of which show up once; over 1.5% is in the top ten. Sequencing was done on a sample of PBMCs or T cells enriched from blood (not recorded which). The source of these receptors is a woman aged 45-59 years who had recovered from COVID-19. The CDR3 runs from the conserved cysteine through the conserved F or W. Fields, in order: J gene, V gene, D gene, clone size, CDR3 protein, CDR3 DNA. The D gene is left open where the match is weak. For some rows the clone size is stated as once, few or many, or as a class when expanded; others skip it.

>TRBJ2-2|TRBV6-4|TRBD1|-
CASSDGDRVKTGELFF
TGTGCCAGCAGTGACGGAGACAGGGTAAAGACCGGGGAGCTGTTTTTT
>TRBJ2-1|TRBV2|-|-
CASRGGVVDEQFF
TGTGCCAGCAGAGGGGGGGTAGTAGATGAGCAGTTCTTC
>TRBJ2-5|TRBV7-9|TRBD2|-
CASSTGRGGIRETQYF
TGTGCCAGCAGCACCGGGAGGGGCGGGATACGAGAGACCCAGTACTTC
>TRBJ1-3|TRBV9|-|-
CASSVLWGGAPGNTIYF
TGTGCCAGCAGCGTGTTATGGGGGGGCGCCCCTGGAAACACCATATATTTT
>TRBJ1-5|TRBV28|-|-
CASSFLTGSNQPQHF
TGTGCCAGCAGTTTCCTGACAGGAAGCAATCAGCCCCAGCATTTT
>TRBJ1-4|TRBV7-9|TRBD1|once
CASSLGMATGGAEKLFF
TGTGCCAGCAGCTTGGGGATGGCGACAGGGGGCGCCGAAAAACTGTTTTTT
>TRBJ1-6|TRBV18|TRBD1|-
CASSQTGGSRDPPLHF
TGTGCCAGCTCACAGACAGGGGGTTCCAGGGATCCACCCCTCCACTTT
>TRBJ2-1|TRBV5-1|-|-
CASSLDPGLNYNEQFF
TGCGCCAGCAGCTTGGACCCGGGACTCAACTACAATGAGCAGTTCTTC
>TRBJ2-7|TRBV3-1/TRBV3-2|-|-
CASSPPTGEKCF
TGTGCCAGCAGCCCCCCCACGGGGGAGAAGTGCTTC
>TRBJ1-3|TRBV28|-|-
CASSLRGIRRTIYF
TGTGCCAGCAGTTTAAGGGGGATCCGACGGACCATATATTTT
>TRBJ1-2|TRBV15|TRBD1|-
CATSRETGARSYGYTF
TGTGCCACCAGCAGAGAAACAGGGGCGCGGAGCTATGGCTACACCTTC
>TRBJ2-7|TRBV13|-|once
CASSPYEQYF
TGTGCCAGCAGCCCTTACGAGCAGTACTTC
>TRBJ2-7|TRBV19|TRBD2|-
CASSTLAGGPYEQYF
TGTGCCAGTAGTACTCTAGCGGGAGGACCCTACGAGCAGTACTTC
>TRBJ2-7|TRBV7-9|TRBD2|-
CASSLAPGLASSYEQYF
TGTGCCAGCAGCTTAGCCCCTGGACTAGCCTCTTCCTACGAGCAGTACTTC
>TRBJ2-2|TRBV9|TRBD2|-
CASSPRLASWGTGELFF
TGTGCCAGCAGCCCGCGACTAGCCTCTTGGGGCACCGGGGAGCTGTTTTTT
>TRBJ1-2|TRBV28|TRBD1|once
CASSLWDRYYGYTF
TGTGCCAGCAGTTTATGGGACAGGTACTATGGCTACACCTTC
>TRBJ1-5|TRBV10-3|-|few
CAISDGGSQPQHF
TGTGCCATCAGTGACGGGGGTAGTCAGCCCCAGCATTTT
>TRBJ1-5|TRBV19|TRBD1|-
CASSTDRGRGYSNQPQHF
TGTGCCAGTAGCACAGACAGGGGGCGAGGGTATAGCAATCAGCCCCAGCATTTT
>TRBJ1-2|TRBV20-1|-|-
CSATANYGYTF
TGCAGTGCTACAGCTAACTATGGCTACACCTTC
>TRBJ1-1|TRBV19|TRBD1|-
CASSETGIVVPNTEAFF
TGTGCCAGTAGCGAGACAGGGATCGTGGTCCCGAACACTGAAGCTTTCTTT
>TRBJ1-2|TRBV3-1/TRBV3-2|-|-
CASSGGNGYTF
TGTGCCAGCAGCGGGGGGAATGGCTACACCTTC
>TRBJ2-1|TRBV5-1|TRBD2|-
CASSFRQRGQAYNEQFF
TGCGCCAGCAGCTTCCGTCAGCGGGGGCAGGCCTACAATGAGCAGTTCTTC
>TRBJ2-7|TRBV5-1|-|-
CASSLGTSLSSYEQYF
TGCGCCAGCAGCTTGGGGACATCATTAAGCTCCTACGAGCAGTACTTC
>TRBJ2-7|TRBV18|-|-
CASSPPLARAYEQYF
TGTGCCAGCTCACCACCCCTAGCGAGAGCGTACGAGCAGTACTTC
>TRBJ1-3|TRBV28|-|-
CASIRSLLQGPGNTIYF
TGTGCCAGCATCCGAAGTCTTCTCCAGGGTCCCGGAAACACCATATATTTT
>TRBJ2-2|TRBV11-2|-|-
CASSPPVLTGELFF
TGTGCCAGCAGCCCCCCCGTACTCACCGGGGAGCTGTTTTTT
>TRBJ1-1|TRBV18|-|-
CASSPQGRDTEAFF
TGTGCCAGCTCACCCCAGGGAAGAGACACTGAAGCTTTCTTT
>TRBJ2-2|TRBV27|-|-
CASSGTYTGELFF
TGTGCCAGCTCCGGGACTTACACCGGGGAGCTGTTTTTT
>TRBJ1-6|TRBV5-4|-|-
CASSLVGGSNSPLHF
TGTGCCAGCAGCTTGGTCGGGGGTTCAAATTCACCCCTCCACTTT
>TRBJ2-7|TRBV7-8|TRBD1|once
CASRRDSLTYEQYF
TGTGCCAGTCGAAGGGACAGTTTAACCTACGAGCAGTACTTC
>TRBJ2-7|TRBV11-2|TRBD1|-
CATDGQGPIF
TGTGCCACCGACGGACAGGGTCCAATTTTC
>TRBJ2-7|TRBV5-1|TRBD1|-
CASSLTGEYEQYF
TGCGCCAGCAGCTTGACAGGGGAATACGAGCAGTACTTC
>TRBJ1-1|TRBV7-9|TRBD1|-
CASSPRTGLNEAFF
TGTGCCAGCAGCCCCCGGACAGGGCTTAATGAAGCTTTCTTT
>TRBJ2-5|TRBV7-8|-|-
CASSFGGRASGETQYF
TGTGCCAGCAGCTTCGGAGGACGGGCTTCGGGGGAGACCCAGTACTTC
>TRBJ1-2|TRBV5-1|TRBD1|-
CASSFGQGSYYTF
TGCGCCAGCAGCTTTGGACAGGGATCTTACTACACCTTC
>TRBJ2-7|TRBV7-8|TRBD1|few
CASSLALYRGYEQYF
TGTGCCAGCAGCTTAGCTCTCTACAGGGGGTACGAGCAGTACTTC